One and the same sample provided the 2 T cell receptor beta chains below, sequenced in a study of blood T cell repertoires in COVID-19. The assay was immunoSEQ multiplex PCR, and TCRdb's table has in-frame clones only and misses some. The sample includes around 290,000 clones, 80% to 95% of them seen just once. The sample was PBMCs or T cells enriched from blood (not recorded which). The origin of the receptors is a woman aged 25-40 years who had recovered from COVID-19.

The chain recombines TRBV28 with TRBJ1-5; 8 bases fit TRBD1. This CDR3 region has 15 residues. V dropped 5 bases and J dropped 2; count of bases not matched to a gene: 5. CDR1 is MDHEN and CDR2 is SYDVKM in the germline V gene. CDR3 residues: CASSLGQGGNQPQHF. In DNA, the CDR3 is TGTGCCAGCAGTCTCGGACAGGGAGGCAATCAGCCCCAGCATTTT.

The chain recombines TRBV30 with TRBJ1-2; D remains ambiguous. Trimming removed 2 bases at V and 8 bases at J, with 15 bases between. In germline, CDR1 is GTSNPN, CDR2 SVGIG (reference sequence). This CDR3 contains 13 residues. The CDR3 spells CAWSNGLGRGYTF. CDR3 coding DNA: TGTGCCTGGAGTAACGGGTTGGGTCGGGGCTACACCTTC.